This TCR beta chain was captured in a study of cytomegalovirus exposure and HLA in healthy donors (dated by TCRdb to 2016 to 2017). A note on the overall study: In an earlier analysis of fewer than 750 of the donors, under 300 Gb of sequence data and 100 million or so unique TCR beta sequences from roughly 200 million T cells were reported. An early release that covered around 590 HLA-typed donors contained approximately 300 gigabases of sequencing data and 85 million to 100 million unique TCR sequences. Of the approximately 400 genotyped donors, 81% were placed in the genetic ancestry cluster associated with self-reported Caucasian donors. The study aimed to test whether cataloging public T cell receptors could reveal signatures of past pathogen exposure. The T cell repertoires of several hundred subjects were profiled by immunosequencing and related to cytomegalovirus serostatus. In addition to the first cohort of 500 to 850 subjects, a separate validation cohort of about 120 different subjects was used. To predict cytomegalovirus infection status, the study combined high-throughput TCR immunosequencing, statistical association of individual TCRs with disease status, and machine learning. A later analysis re-examined previously published TCR beta repertoires from more than 650 donors and added high-resolution HLA genotyping to investigate patterns of TCR occurrence. Rather than using new phenotypic data, the later analysis identified candidate immune exposures from TCR beta sequences and from how often those sequences occurred across donors. An earlier analysis of 450 to 750 of the donors used high-throughput TCR beta sequencing to judge whether each TCR beta V gene segment behaved as functional or pseudogenic. Donor age, sex, ethnicity and CMV serostatus were compiled together with the repertoire data. A later genetic analysis took genome-wide SNP genotypes for about three fifths of the roughly 700 donors and used that subset as a discovery cohort. Every repertoire in the discovery cohort had been generated on one and the same sequencing platform. HLA typing included class I and class II loci at four-digit resolution. The number of donors typed differed by locus, with 629-630 for A, B, C, DRB1 and DQB1, about 500 for DQA1, 606 for DPA1, and 400 to 490 for DPB1. Because of strong linkage in the cohort, roughly five DR-DQ haplotypes were treated as single units for association and clustering. Among about 370 genotyped donors of the cohort, an average of roughly 230,000 unique TCR beta nucleotide sequences was sequenced per donor, of which about 19% were non-productive. Overall results and qualifications from the work: The earlier analysis of some 560 of the donors excluded roughly 17 rarely observed V segments, including chromosome 9 orphons, because counts were too low. In a later analysis, most CMV-associated TCR beta chains were found to appear HLA-restricted, with HLA associations seemingly driven largely by CMV exposure. Compared with the 666-donor mean, donors in an Asian-associated ancestry cluster had fewer N-insertions in productive TCRs, according to a later genetic analysis. Because the 87-base-pair reads could not distinguish some IMGT-functional V segments, including TRBV6-2 and TRBV6-3, those segments were excluded. A further reported finding was that TCR beta sequences accurately predicted the HLA-A and HLA-B alleles for most subjects in the first cohort. Linkage disequilibrium might explain the correlated functional status among segregating V segments, but an unknown experimental factor could not be excluded. Across donors, most TCR sequences were observed very rarely, whereas some public TCRs were present in many individuals. Roughly uniform sequencing depth across donors was assumed in presence/absence analyses, although this assumption may not hold. In a later analysis, some 18,000 TCR beta sequences were associated with specific HLA alleles at a false discovery rate of 0.05. Because HLA typing was missing for some donors at each locus, association tests included only the typed subset. A later genetic analysis associated a missense DCLRE1C variant with V-gene and J-gene trimming of TCR beta chains, and an independent cohort replicated the association. A total of 150 to 200 TCR beta chains were listed by the study as associated with cytomegalovirus. In both the original and validation cohorts, the classifier was reported to diagnose cytomegalovirus status with high specificity and sensitivity. According to a later analysis, TCR association rates differed among HLA loci, with DRB1 alleles showing the most associated TCRs and HLA-C alleles showing the fewest. According to a later analysis, parvovirus B19, influenza, CMV and Epstein-Barr virus appeared linked to several top co-occurrence clusters. In a later analysis, HLA-associated TCR beta chains were found to be more clonally expanded and to have lower generation probabilities than equally common non-associated chains. A cluster of highly shared sequence variants was judged likely to be a technical artifact of the sequencing pipeline. CMV serostatus was the only immune exposure information available for the cohort. The authors suggested that the approach could potentially be generalized to other disease states and immunological phenotypes. In vitro tests confirmed that three of the cytomegalovirus-associated TCR beta chains recognize cytomegalovirus antigens. This cohort had only TCR beta chains sequenced, and the lack of alpha or paired-chain data limited which features could be detected. Strong co-occurrence of HLA alleles, especially DR and DQ, made assigning TCR associations to individual alleles difficult. Broadly in line with IMGT annotations, most TCR beta V segments showed up in productive rearrangements about 87% or about 30% of the time in an earlier analysis of some 590 of the donors.

In total, approximately 700 healthy bone marrow donors made up the cohort. Cohort members were all nominally healthy when sampled, although unrecorded immune exposures were likely present. The donor tested CMV seronegative, placing the donor among the 350 to 400 seronegative members of the cohort. Every donor gave a peripheral blood sample, and the peripheral blood mononuclear cells from that sample were used for TCR beta sequencing. Genomic DNA extraction from the blood cell samples was performed with the Qiagen DNeasy Blood Extraction Kit. Worth noting for this clone: Its binding antigen is unknown. Base qualities were left out, and no much larger clone turns up one base away.

The CDR3 contains 15 residues, cysteine and phenylalanine counted. Only the CDR3 portion is preserved as DNA: 45 bases, with reading frame beginning at the first base. CDR1 is given as SGHKS and CDR2 as YYEKEE, both from the germline V gene (reference sequence). From V the trimming removes 3 bases and from J it removes 4 bases, while the gene matches leave 5 bases of the junction unaccounted for. Library generation was performed with the immunoSEQ multiplex PCR assay. A mixture of 60 forward primers for TCR Vbeta segments and 13 reverse primers for TCR Jbeta segments was used in the multiplex PCR. A multiplex PCR assay on genomic DNA amplified the CDR3 region of rearranged TCR beta genes. The amplified TCR beta libraries were sequenced on the Illumina HiSeq System as 87-base-pair reads. Concerning the study's data processing: A later analysis counted about 80 million unique TCR beta chains across the 666 repertoires, and around 9.9 million of these chains were shared by at least two donors. A nearest-neighbor algorithm error-corrected the raw reads and collapsed the reads into unique sequences, merging closely related sequences to remove PCR and sequencing errors. V, D and J gene segments were assigned by aligning CDR3 sequences to IMGT reference sequences. For a sequence to be retained, a match of at least six nucleotides to both a V gene segment and a J gene segment was required. A rearrangement counted as productive if the CDR3 had no stop codons and remained in frame with V and J, and every other rearrangement counted as non-productive. CDR3 was defined by IMGT convention, running from the second conserved V-encoded cysteine to the conserved J-encoded phenylalanine. The earlier analysis of about 590 of the donors excluded sequences that lacked an unambiguous match to a single V gene segment. An earlier analysis of some 500 of the donors classified V segments as functional when productive rearrangements were above 56.7% and as segregating when the standard deviation between donors was above 5%. A statistical classification framework was built for diagnosing cytomegalovirus status from the catalog of TCR beta chain sequences. In a later analysis, TCR nucleotide sequences were compared against IMGT/GENE-DB human TR gene sequences so that V and J genes could be assigned. Using the TCRdist pipeline, a later analysis assigned CDR3 sequences along with most-parsimonious VDJ recombination scenarios. In a later analysis, every TCR beta chain was defined by the combination of its CDR3 amino acid sequence and its V-gene family, and reads without a unique V-gene family were dropped. As a way to deal with suspected cross-contamination and a sequencing artifact, a later analysis dropped roughly 620 nucleotide sequences that were highly shared and had low generation probability. A later analysis calculated a clonal expansion index for each public chain from normalized within-repertoire ranks of inferred template counts. A later analysis computed generation probabilities with a VDJ recombination model fitted to out-of-frame rearrangements, and checked the results against IGoR. In a later analysis, hypergeometric tests were used to score TCR-TCR, TCR-HLA and TCR-CMV co-occurrence, with a repertoire-size bias correction applied to TCR pairs. In a later analysis, false discovery rates were estimated by permuting HLA or CMV assignments 20 times. A later analysis grouped co-occurring TCRs with DBSCAN, adding TCRdist sequence similarity when clustering within HLA-allele-positive subsets. Co-occurrence clustering excluded repertoires with fewer than 30,000 or more than 120,000 public chains, plus five with anomalous nucleotide sharing. TCRdb's version of the immuneACCESS table is confined to in-frame rearrangements and falls short of the full clone set. An unresolved V gene accounts for under half of the shortfall where checked; the remainder is of unknown origin. The D gene and trimming were derived from the DNA, and the V and J assignments and clone size from that table. This sample has roughly 120,000 clones in its table, and roughly 80% of those were observed once. The ten largest account for over 2.5% of the sample.

Here the chain combines TRBV5-5 and TRBJ2-3, with 10 bases in between that match TRBD1. The sequencing input was PBMCs. The sequence came from a male donor in good health and CMV-seronegative. The CDR3 reads CASSSGQGGPDTQYF. The DNA reads TGTGCCAGCAGCTCAGGACAGGGGGGTCCAGATACGCAGTATTTT.